This TCR beta chain was obtained from a study of post-analysis software for immune sequencing data. General study findings and limits: Normalized Chao1 diversity in multiple sclerosis patients fell significantly below that of controls. Patients had higher frequencies than controls of roughly 5 TRBV segments, including TRBV5-6, TRBV5-1 and TRBV20-1. Same-batch preparations were strongly co-clustered by F measure.

Germline CDR1 SGHRS, CDR2 YFSETQ. CDR3 length equals 15 residues. The V gene lost 3 bases and the J gene lost 10 bases, with 22 bases spanning the gap. cDNA libraries of TCR beta carried unique molecular identifiers. From the PCR reads, TCRdb called clonotypes with MiXCR, one entry per CDR3 protein. Here the sample spans about 540,000 distinct CDR3 sequences, 34% being singletons. This clonotype was detected many times. As yet, its antigen is unknown. This chain connects TRBV5-1 to TRBJ1-1; TRBD1 is a possible D gene (5 bases). The receptor comes from a girl younger than 18 with multiple sclerosis. Sequenced input: blood. The CDR3 bases are TGCGCCAGCAGCTCGGGGGTAGCGGACCAAAAGGGAGCTTTCTTT. Protein: CASSSGVADQKGAFF.